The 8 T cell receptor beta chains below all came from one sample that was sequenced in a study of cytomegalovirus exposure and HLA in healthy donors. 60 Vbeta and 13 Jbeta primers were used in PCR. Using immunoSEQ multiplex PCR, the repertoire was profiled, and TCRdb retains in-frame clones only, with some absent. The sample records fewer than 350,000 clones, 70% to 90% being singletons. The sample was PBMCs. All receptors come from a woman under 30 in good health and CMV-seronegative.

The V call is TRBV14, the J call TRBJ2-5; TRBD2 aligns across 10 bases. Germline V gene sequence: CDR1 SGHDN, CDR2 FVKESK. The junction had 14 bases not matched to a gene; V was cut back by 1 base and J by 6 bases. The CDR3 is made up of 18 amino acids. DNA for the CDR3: TGTGCCAGCAGCCAAGCGGCTGAGCGGGGGGGCCTAGCGAAGACCCAGTACTTC. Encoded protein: CASSQAAERGGLAKTQYF. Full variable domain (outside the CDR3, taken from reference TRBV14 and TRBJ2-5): EAGVTQFPSHSVIEKGQTVTLRCDPISGHDNLYWYRRVMGKEIKFLLHFVKESKQDESGMPNNRFLAERTGGTYSTLKVQPAELEDSGVYFCASSQAAERGGLAKTQYFGPGTRLLVL.

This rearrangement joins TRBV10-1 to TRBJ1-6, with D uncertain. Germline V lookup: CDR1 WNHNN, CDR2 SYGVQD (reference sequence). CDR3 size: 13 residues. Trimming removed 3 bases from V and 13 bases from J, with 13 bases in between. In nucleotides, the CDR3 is TGCGCCAGCAGTGACAGTGGTTATCGTCCCCTCCACTTT. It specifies CASSDSGYRPLHF.

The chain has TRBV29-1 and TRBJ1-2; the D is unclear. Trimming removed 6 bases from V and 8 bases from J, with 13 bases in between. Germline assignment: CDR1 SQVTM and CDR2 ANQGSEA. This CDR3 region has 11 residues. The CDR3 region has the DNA TGCAGCGTCCCGGAGCTTGACGGCTACACCTTC. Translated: CSVPELDGYTF.

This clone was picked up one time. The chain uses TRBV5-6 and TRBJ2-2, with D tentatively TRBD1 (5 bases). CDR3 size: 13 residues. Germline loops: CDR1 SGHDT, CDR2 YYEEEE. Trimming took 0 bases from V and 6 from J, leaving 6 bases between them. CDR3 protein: CASSLGGSGELFF. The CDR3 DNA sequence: TGTGCCAGCAGCTTGGGGGGCTCCGGGGAGCTGTTTTTT.

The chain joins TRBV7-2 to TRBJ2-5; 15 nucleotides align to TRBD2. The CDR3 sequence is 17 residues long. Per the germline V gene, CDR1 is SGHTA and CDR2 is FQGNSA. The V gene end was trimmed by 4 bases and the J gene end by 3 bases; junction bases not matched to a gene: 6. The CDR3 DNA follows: TGTGCCAGCAGCTCGGGGACTAGCGGGGGGCAAGAAGAGACCCAGTACTTC. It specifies CASSSGTSGGQEETQYF.

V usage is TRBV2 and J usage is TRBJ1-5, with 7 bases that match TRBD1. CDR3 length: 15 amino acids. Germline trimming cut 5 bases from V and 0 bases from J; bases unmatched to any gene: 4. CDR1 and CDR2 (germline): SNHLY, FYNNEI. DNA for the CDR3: TGTGCCAGCAGTAGGGACAGCTATAGCAATCAGCCCCAGCATTTT. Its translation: CASSRDSYSNQPQHF.

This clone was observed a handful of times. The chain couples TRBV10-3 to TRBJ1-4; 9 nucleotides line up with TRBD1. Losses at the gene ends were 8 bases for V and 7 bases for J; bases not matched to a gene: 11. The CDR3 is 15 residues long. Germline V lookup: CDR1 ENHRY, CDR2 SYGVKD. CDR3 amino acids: CAIGTGFYSIEKLFF. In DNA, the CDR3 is TGTGCCATCGGGACAGGGTTTTATTCTATTGAAAAACTGTTTTTT.

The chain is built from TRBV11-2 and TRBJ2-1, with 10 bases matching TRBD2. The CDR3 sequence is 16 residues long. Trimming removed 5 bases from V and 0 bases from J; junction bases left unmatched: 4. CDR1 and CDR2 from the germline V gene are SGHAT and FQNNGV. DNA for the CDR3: TGTGCCAGCAGCCAGGGACTAGCGAGCTCCTACAATGAGCAGTTCTTC. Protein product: CASSQGLASSYNEQFF.